The T cell receptor (beta chain) described here comes from a study of T cell responses to AZD1222 COVID-19 vaccine. Germline lookup yields CDR1 SGHRS and CDR2 YFSETQ. This CDR3 region has 15 residues. With 0 bases removed from V and 6 bases from J, the gap between germline ends came to 14 bases. Sequencing used immunoSEQ multiplex PCR; TCRdb keeps in-frame clones, though not all of them. The sample consists of roughly 79,000 clones, about 78% of them appearing once. Sample: peripheral blood, taken on day 0 of AZD1222 vaccination. The chain uses TRBV5-1 and TRBJ2-3; D not resolved. This sequence was found in an adult in good health. CDR3 protein: CASSLEGLGKDTQYF. DNA of the CDR3: TGCGCCAGCAGCTTGGAAGGATTGGGGAAGGATACGCAGTATTTT.